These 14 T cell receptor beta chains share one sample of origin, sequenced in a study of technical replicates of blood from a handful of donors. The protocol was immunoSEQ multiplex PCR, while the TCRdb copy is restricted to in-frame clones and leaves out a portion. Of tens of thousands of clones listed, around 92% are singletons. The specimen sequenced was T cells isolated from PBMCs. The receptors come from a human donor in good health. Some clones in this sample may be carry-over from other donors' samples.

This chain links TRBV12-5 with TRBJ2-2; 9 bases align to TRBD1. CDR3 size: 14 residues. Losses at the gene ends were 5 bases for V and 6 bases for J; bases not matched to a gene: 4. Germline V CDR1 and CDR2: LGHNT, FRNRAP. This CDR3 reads CASGLGQGAGELFF. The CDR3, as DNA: TGTGCTAGTGGTCTGGGACAGGGAGCCGGGGAGCTGTTTTTT.

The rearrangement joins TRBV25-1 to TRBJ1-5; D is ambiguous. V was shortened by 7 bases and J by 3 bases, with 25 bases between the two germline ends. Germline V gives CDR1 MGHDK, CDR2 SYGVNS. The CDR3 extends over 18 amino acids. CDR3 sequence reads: CASTPWKPSGEINQPQHF. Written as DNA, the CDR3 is TGTGCCAGCACTCCATGGAAGCCGTCCGGAGAAATCAATCAGCCCCAGCATTTT.

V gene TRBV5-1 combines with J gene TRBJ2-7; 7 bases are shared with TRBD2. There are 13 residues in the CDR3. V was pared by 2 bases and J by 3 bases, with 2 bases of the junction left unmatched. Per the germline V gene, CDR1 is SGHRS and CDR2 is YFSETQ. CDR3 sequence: CASSLREDYEQYF. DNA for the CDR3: TGCGCCAGCAGCTTACGGGAGGACTACGAGCAGTACTTC.

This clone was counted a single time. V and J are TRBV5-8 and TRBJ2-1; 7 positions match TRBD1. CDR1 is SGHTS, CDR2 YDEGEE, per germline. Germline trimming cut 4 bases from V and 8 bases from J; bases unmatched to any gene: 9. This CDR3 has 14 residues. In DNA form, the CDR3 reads TGTGCCAGCAGCCCCGGACAGGCTTGGGATGAGCAGTTCTTC. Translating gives CASSPGQAWDEQFF.

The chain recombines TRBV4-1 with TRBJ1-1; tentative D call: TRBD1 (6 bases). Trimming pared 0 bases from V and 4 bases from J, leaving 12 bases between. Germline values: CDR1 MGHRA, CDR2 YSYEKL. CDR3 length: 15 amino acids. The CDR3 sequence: CASSQDSGAATEAFF. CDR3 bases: TGCGCCAGCAGCCAAGATTCAGGGGCGGCCACTGAAGCTTTCTTT.

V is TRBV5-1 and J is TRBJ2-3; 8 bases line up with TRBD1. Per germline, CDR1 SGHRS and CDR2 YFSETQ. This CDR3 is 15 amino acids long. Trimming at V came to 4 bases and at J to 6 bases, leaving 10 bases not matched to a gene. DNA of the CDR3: TGCGCCAGCAGCAACTCCGGGACAGGAGGGGATACGCAGTATTTT. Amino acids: CASSNSGTGGDTQYF.

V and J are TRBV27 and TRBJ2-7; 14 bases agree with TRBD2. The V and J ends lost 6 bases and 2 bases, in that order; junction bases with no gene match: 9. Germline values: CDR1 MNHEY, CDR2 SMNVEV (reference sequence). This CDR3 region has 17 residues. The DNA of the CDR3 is TGTGCCAGCAGGCAACCGGGACTAGCGGGGGAGACCTACGAGCAGTACTTC. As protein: CASRQPGLAGETYEQYF.

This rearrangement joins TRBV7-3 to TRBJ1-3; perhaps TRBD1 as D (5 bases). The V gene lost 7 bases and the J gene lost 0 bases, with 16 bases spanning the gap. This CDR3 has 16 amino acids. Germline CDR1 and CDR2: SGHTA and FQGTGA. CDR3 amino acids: CASTLVRDSSGNTIYF. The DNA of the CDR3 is TGTGCCAGCACCCTAGTCAGGGATAGCTCTGGAAACACCATATATTTT.

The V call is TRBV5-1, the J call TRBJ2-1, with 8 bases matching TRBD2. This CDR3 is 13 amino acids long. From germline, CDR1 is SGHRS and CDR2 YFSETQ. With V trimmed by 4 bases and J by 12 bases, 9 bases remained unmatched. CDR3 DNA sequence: TGCGCCAGCAGCCTCACTAGCGGAGGGGGGCAGTTCTTC. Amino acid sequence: CASSLTSGGGQFF.

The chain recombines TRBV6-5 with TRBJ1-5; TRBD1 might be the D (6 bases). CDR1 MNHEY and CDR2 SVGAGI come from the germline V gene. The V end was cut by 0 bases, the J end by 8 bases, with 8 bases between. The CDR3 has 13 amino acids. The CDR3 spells CASSYSRGKPQHF. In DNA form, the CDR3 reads TGTGCCAGCAGTTACTCGAGGGGGAAGCCCCAGCATTTT.

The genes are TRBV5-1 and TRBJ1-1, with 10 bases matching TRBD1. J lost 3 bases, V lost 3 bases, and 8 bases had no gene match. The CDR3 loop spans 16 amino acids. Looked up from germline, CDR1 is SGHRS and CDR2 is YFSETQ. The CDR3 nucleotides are TGCGCCAGCAGCTCCACCGGGACAGGGGTATACACTGAAGCTTTCTTT. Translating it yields CASSSTGTGVYTEAFF.

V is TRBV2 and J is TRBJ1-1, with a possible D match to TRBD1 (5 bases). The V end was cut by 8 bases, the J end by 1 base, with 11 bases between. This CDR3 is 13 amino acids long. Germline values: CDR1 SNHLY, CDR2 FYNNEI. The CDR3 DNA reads TGTGCCAGCGACAGAACAGCGAACACTGAAGCTTTCTTT. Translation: CASDRTANTEAFF.

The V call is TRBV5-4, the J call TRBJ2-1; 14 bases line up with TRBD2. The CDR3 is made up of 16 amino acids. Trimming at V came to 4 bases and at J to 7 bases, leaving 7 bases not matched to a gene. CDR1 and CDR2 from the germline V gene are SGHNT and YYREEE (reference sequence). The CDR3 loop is CASSQGTSGSMNEQFF. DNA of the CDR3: TGTGCCAGCAGCCAGGGGACTAGCGGGAGTATGAATGAGCAGTTCTTC.

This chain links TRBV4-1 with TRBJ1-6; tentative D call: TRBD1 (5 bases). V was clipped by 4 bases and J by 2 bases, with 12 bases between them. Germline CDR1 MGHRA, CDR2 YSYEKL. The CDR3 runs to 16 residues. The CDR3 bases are TGCGCCAGCAGCCCCCCATGGGGGGCCTATAATTCACCCCTCCACTTT. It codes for CASSPPWGAYNSPLHF.